One TCR beta chain is described in this entry. This entry comes from a study of blood T cell repertoires in COVID-19. Overall study context: There were acute and convalescent COVID-19 samples, and they came from the United States, Italy and Spain.

The data were produced by immunoSEQ multiplex PCR, yet TCRdb's version contains in-frame clones alone and is incomplete. Here the sample spans a few hundred thousand clones, around 87% being singletons. V gave up 4 bases and J gave up 4 bases, with 9 bases separating them. This CDR3 has 13 amino acids. Germline V gene sequence: CDR1 SGHKS, CDR2 YYEKEE (reference sequence). The rearrangement links TRBV5-5 to TRBJ2-1, with D perhaps matching TRBD2 (6 bases). The source material was peripheral blood. The sequence was obtained from a man aged 45-65 years with active or convalescent COVID-19. CDR3 nucleotides: TGTGCCAGCAGCCCTGCGGGGTACAATGAGCAGTTCTTC. It translates to CASSPAGYNEQFF.